What follows are 27 T cell receptor beta chains derived from one specimen sequenced in a study of blood T cell repertoires in COVID-19. Using immunoSEQ multiplex PCR, the repertoire was profiled, and TCRdb retains in-frame clones only, with some absent. The table lists 70,000 or so clones, 76% of them singletons, with around 14% in the top ten. Sequencing was carried out using peripheral blood. The receptors were sampled from a man in his sixties with COVID-19, enrolled during active disease.

This clone came up a few times. V gene TRBV7-9 combines with J gene TRBJ2-7; D possibly corresponds to TRBD2 (5 bases). In germline, CDR1 is SEHNR, CDR2 FQNEAQ (reference sequence). This CDR3 is 13 amino acids long. V was trimmed by 7 bases and J by 2 bases, leaving 12 bases between them. CDR3 sequence reads: CASIRTGTYEQYF. The CDR3 bases are TGTGCCAGCATCCGGACGGGGACCTACGAGCAGTACTTC.

This chain joins TRBV9 and TRBJ2-1, with a tentative D call TRBD1 (6 bases). The CDR3 has 15 amino acids. Trimming stripped 5 bases from V and 3 bases from J, with 15 bases between. Germline CDR1 is SGDLS and CDR2 is YYNGEE. CDR3 in amino acids: CASSAAGDHYNEQFF. For the CDR3, the DNA is TGTGCCAGCAGTGCCGCAGGGGACCACTACAATGAGCAGTTCTTC.

J is TRBJ2-7 and V is TRBV4-2; D might be TRBD1 (5 bases). Trimming took 3 bases from V and 0 from J, leaving 6 bases between them. Germline CDR1 is LGHNA and CDR2 is YNFKEQ. The CDR3 runs to 13 residues. CDR3 in DNA: TGTGCCAGCAGCCACGACAGCTCCTACGAGCAGTACTTC. Translating it yields CASSHDSSYEQYF.

The genes are TRBV2 and TRBJ2-5; 7 bases align to TRBD2. The germline CDR1 and CDR2 sequences are SNHLY and FYNNEI. This CDR3 has 15 amino acids. With V trimmed by 10 bases and J by 4 bases, 15 bases remained unmatched. The CDR3 region has the DNA TGTGCCACAAGGACGGAAACGAGCGGGATAGAGACCCAGTACTTC. Translation: CATRTETSGIETQYF.

In this sample, this clone turned up a few times. V and J are TRBV5-1 and TRBJ2-5; the D gene is possibly TRBD2 (6 bases). This CDR3 has 15 residues. V shed 1 base and J shed 5 bases, with 15 bases lying between them. The germline V gene has CDR1 SGHRS and CDR2 YFSETQ. In DNA, the CDR3 is TGCGCCAGCAGCTTGTACGGCGGGGTAGGGGAGACCCAGTACTTC. Amino acids: CASSLYGGVGETQYF.

The V gene is TRBV11-2, the J gene TRBJ1-1; D is ambiguous. Germline lookup yields CDR1 SGHAT and CDR2 FQNNGV. The CDR3 length is 13 residues. Between the trimmed V and J ends, which lost 5 bases and 3 bases, there was a span of 10 bases. CDR3 protein: CASSDIVDTEAFF. DNA for the CDR3: TGTGCCAGCAGCGACATTGTGGACACTGAAGCTTTCTTT.

This clone has a single count. The genes are TRBV6-2 or TRBV6-3 and TRBJ2-7; tentative D call: TRBD1 (5 bases). V lost 3 bases, J lost 5 bases, and 8 bases lay in between. This CDR3 is 12 amino acids long. Germline V gives CDR1 MNHEY, CDR2 SVGEGT. This CDR3 is CASSYWGHEQYF. In DNA, the CDR3 is TGTGCCAGCAGTTATTGGGGCCACGAGCAGTACTTC.

The genes are TRBV6-5 and TRBJ1-5, with TRBD1 as a possible D gene (6 bases). V gave up 6 bases and J gave up 4 bases, with 13 bases separating them. Germline values: CDR1 MNHEY, CDR2 SVGAGI. This CDR3 contains 14 residues. The CDR3 spells CASRRGRFNQPQHF. In DNA form, the CDR3 reads TGTGCCAGCAGGCGGGGGCGGTTTAATCAGCCCCAGCATTTT.

The chain uses TRBV7-2 and TRBJ2-7; TRBD2 is a possible D gene (6 bases). V was shortened by 1 base and J by 5 bases, with 12 bases between the two germline ends. Germline lookup yields CDR1 SGHTA and CDR2 FQGNSA. The CDR3 spans 14 residues. CDR3: CASSLVGGEDEQYF. The CDR3 DNA is TGTGCCAGCAGCTTAGTGGGGGGAGAGGACGAGCAGTACTTC. Complete variable domain (other parts from reference TRBV7-2 and TRBJ2-7): GAGVSQSPSNKVTEKGKDVELRCDPISGHTALYWYRQSLGQGLEFLIYFQGNSAPDKSGLPSDRFSAERTGGSVSTLTIQRTQQEDSAVYLCASSLVGGEDEQYFGPGTRLTVT.

The chain recombines TRBV4-1 with TRBJ1-2, with D perhaps matching TRBD1 (5 bases). V was shortened by 3 bases and J by 4 bases, with 12 bases between the two germline ends. Germline CDR1 MGHRA, CDR2 YSYEKL. This CDR3 spans 14 amino acids. The CDR3 loop is CASSHRTTGYGYTF. CDR3 nucleotides: TGCGCCAGCAGCCATAGGACAACGGGCTATGGCTACACCTTC.

The V call is TRBV24-1, the J call TRBJ2-3, with 11 bases identical to TRBD2. The germline CDR1 and CDR2 sequences are KGHDR and SFDVKD. The trim removed 3 bases at V and 4 bases at J, leaving 14 bases unmatched. The length of the CDR3 is 19 residues. The CDR3 region is CATSDALAGGTIQADTQYF. The CDR3 DNA follows: TGTGCCACCAGTGATGCCCTAGCGGGAGGTACAATACAAGCAGATACGCAGTATTTT.

The CDR3 coding sequence is TGTGCCAGCAGCCCACCCCGGACAGGGGTTAGCAATCAGCCCCAGCATTTT. Protein sequence: CASSPPRTGVSNQPQHF. This chain links TRBV28 with TRBJ1-5; 9 positions match TRBD1. The CDR3 is 17 residues long. J was trimmed by 0 bases and V by 6 bases; bases with no gene match: 9. CDR1 is MDHEN, CDR2 SYDVKM, per germline.

At least ten counts were recorded for this clone. The chain couples TRBV11-3 to TRBJ2-2; TRBD2 might be the D (6 bases). The CDR3 runs to 14 residues. In germline, CDR1 is SGHNT, CDR2 YENEEA. The ends were cut back, 3 bases at V and 7 bases at J, with 12 bases in the middle. The CDR3 reads CASSFGGVGGELFF. CDR3 nucleotides: TGTGCCAGCAGCTTTGGAGGGGTTGGCGGGGAGCTGTTTTTT.

Here the CDR3 reads CATSDLNRLYF. CDR3 nucleotide sequence: TGTGCCACCAGTGATTTGAACAGGCTATATTTT. The chain links TRBV24-1 to TRBJ1-3; D might be TRBD1 (5 bases). The germline V gene has CDR1 KGHDR and CDR2 SFDVKD. The length of the CDR3 is 11 residues. V lost 0 bases to trimming and J lost 14 bases, with 7 bases between them.

This rearrangement joins TRBV2 to TRBJ2-5; 7 positions match TRBD1. Germline-derived CDR1 and CDR2 are SNHLY and FYNNEI. This CDR3 has 15 residues. Trimming removed 0 bases from V and 6 bases from J; junction bases left unmatched: 7. The CDR3 sequence: CASSEAQGTHQTQYF. The CDR3 DNA follows: TGTGCCAGCAGTGAAGCACAGGGGACCCATCAGACCCAGTACTTC.

V and J are TRBV6-5 and TRBJ2-3; D is ambiguous. Germline CDR1 MNHEY, CDR2 SVGAGI. The CDR3 extends over 13 amino acids. V was trimmed by 7 bases and J by 2 bases, leaving 10 bases between them. CDR3 DNA sequence: TGTGCCAGCACTTGGCCCTCCACAGATACGCAGTATTTT. The encoded protein is CASTWPSTDTQYF.

The chain employs TRBV7-2 and TRBJ2-3; 8 bases map to TRBD2. The CDR3 sequence is 15 residues long. The germline CDR1 and CDR2 sequences are SGHTA and FQGNSA. Trimming at V came to 5 bases and at J to 1 base, leaving 5 bases not matched to a gene. The CDR3 DNA follows: TGTGCCAGCAGCCCTCAGCGGGGGCGCACAGATACGCAGTATTTT. It specifies CASSPQRGRTDTQYF. The whole variable domain, remainder taken from reference TRBV7-2 and TRBJ2-3, is GAGVSQSPSNKVTEKGKDVELRCDPISGHTALYWYRQSLGQGLEFLIYFQGNSAPDKSGLPSDRFSAERTGGSVSTLTIQRTQQEDSAVYLCASSPQRGRTDTQYFGPGTRLTVL.

The rearrangement joins TRBV18 to TRBJ2-2, with D perhaps matching TRBD1 (6 bases). The CDR3 runs 14 residues. The ends were cut back, 6 bases at V and 1 base at J, with 9 bases in the middle. Germline V gene data show CDR1 as KGHSH and CDR2 as LQKENI. DNA for the CDR3: TGTGCCAGCTCGTTACAGGGGAACACCGGGGAGCTGTTTTTT. Its translation is CASSLQGNTGELFF.

This clone has only one observation. V is TRBV5-4 and J is TRBJ2-4; 7 bases fit TRBD1. Losses at the gene ends were 5 bases for V and 3 bases for J; bases not matched to a gene: 8. Germline loops: CDR1 SGHNT, CDR2 YYREEE (reference sequence). The CDR3 runs to 15 residues. The CDR3 DNA sequence: TGTGCCAGCAGTGCTACAGGGGTGGACAAAAACATTCAGTACTTC. Amino acids: CASSATGVDKNIQYF.

The chain is built from TRBV9 and TRBJ1-3; D is perhaps TRBD1 (6 bases). This CDR3 has 15 amino acids. Germline CDR1 SGDLS, CDR2 YYNGEE. Between the trimmed V and J ends, which lost 4 bases and 0 bases, there was a span of 11 bases. The CDR3 loop is CASSPGTLSGNTIYF. In nucleotides, the CDR3 is TGTGCCAGCAGCCCCGGGACACTCTCTGGAAACACCATATATTTT.

The J gene is TRBJ2-7, the V gene TRBV5-6; 9 nucleotides match TRBD2. The CDR3 is 14 amino acids. Germline loops: CDR1 SGHDT, CDR2 YYEEEE. With V trimmed by 2 bases and J by 3 bases, 3 bases remained unmatched. The CDR3 region is CASSLLAGDYEQYF. CDR3 coding DNA: TGTGCCAGCAGCTTATTAGCGGGGGACTACGAGCAGTACTTC.

This clone was seen just once. The gene calls are TRBV5-1 and TRBJ2-1, with a tentative D call TRBD1 (5 bases). This CDR3 region has 16 residues. Germline loops: CDR1 SGHRS, CDR2 YFSETQ. Deletions cut 4 bases from V and 4 bases from J, with 18 bases between. CDR3: CASSLQGSVEYNEQFF. The CDR3 region has the DNA TGCGCCAGCAGCCTGCAGGGTTCGGTCGAGTACAATGAGCAGTTCTTC. The whole variable domain, filled in from reference TRBV5-1 and TRBJ2-1, reads KAGVTQTPRYLIKTRGQQVTLSCSPISGHRSVSWYQQTPGQGLQFLFEYFSETQRNKGNFPGRFSGRQFSNSRSEMNVSTLELGDSALYLCASSLQGSVEYNEQFFGPGTRLTVL.

The chain carries TRBV29-1 and TRBJ2-2, with 9 bases matching TRBD1. The CDR3 is 13 residues long. Losses at the gene ends were 7 bases for V and 5 bases for J; bases not matched to a gene: 5. The germline CDR1 and CDR2 sequences are SQVTM and ANQGSEA. CDR3 residues: CSGDRAGTGELFF. In DNA, the CDR3 is TGCAGCGGGGACAGGGCGGGAACCGGGGAGCTGTTTTTT.

The chain links TRBV5-4 to TRBJ2-1; D is possibly TRBD1 (5 bases). The CDR3 runs to 15 residues. Germline CDR1 SGHNT, CDR2 YYREEE (reference sequence). The V gene lost 4 bases and the J gene lost 8 bases, with 19 bases spanning the gap. The CDR3 loop reads CASSPAQGIQYEQFF. CDR3 nucleotides: TGTGCCAGCAGCCCTGCCCAGGGCATTCAGTATGAGCAGTTCTTC.

The chain uses TRBV29-1 and TRBJ2-5; 7 bases align to TRBD2. The CDR3 loop spans 15 amino acids. Looked up from germline, CDR1 is SQVTM and CDR2 is ANQGSEA. Germline trimming cut 4 bases from V and 1 base from J; bases unmatched to any gene: 9. The CDR3 DNA reads TGCAGCGTTGGAAACGGGGGGACCGCCCAAGAGACCCAGTACTTC. Its protein is CSVGNGGTAQETQYF.

J is TRBJ1-5 and V is TRBV30, with D possibly being TRBD1 (6 bases). Germline values: CDR1 GTSNPN, CDR2 SVGIG (reference sequence). Deletions cut 3 bases from V and 11 bases from J, with 20 bases between. The CDR3 contains 14 residues. CDR3 bases: TGTGCCTGGAGCGGTGTGGGGGGGCCGCAGACCCAGCATTTT. Protein: CAWSGVGGPQTQHF.

This chain connects TRBV30 to TRBJ2-3; D call uncertain. This CDR3 spans 12 amino acids. Per the germline V gene, CDR1 is GTSNPN and CDR2 is SVGIG (reference sequence). V lost 2 bases and J 4 bases, leaving 7 bases between the germline ends. The CDR3 nucleotides are TGTGCCTGGAGTCGACTGGCAGATACGCAGTATTTT. Translated, it gives CAWSRLADTQYF. The full variable domain, with the rest looked up from reference TRBV30 and TRBJ2-3, is SQTIHQWPATLVQPVGSPLSLECTVEGTSNPNLYWYRQAAGRGLQLLFYSVGIGQISSEVPQNLSASRPQDRQFILSSKKLLLSDSGFYLCAWSRLADTQYFGPGTRLTVL.